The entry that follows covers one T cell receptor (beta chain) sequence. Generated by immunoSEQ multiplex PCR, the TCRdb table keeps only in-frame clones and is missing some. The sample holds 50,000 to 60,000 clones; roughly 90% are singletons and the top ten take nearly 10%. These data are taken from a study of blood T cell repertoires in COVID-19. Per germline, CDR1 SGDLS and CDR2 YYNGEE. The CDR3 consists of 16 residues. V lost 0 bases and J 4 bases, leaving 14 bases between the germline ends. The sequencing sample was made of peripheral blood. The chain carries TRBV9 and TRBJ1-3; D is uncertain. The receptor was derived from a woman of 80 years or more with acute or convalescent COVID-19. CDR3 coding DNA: TGTGCCAGCAGCGTAGCACGAGGGCTGGAGGGAAACACCATATATTTT. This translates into CASSVARGLEGNTIYF. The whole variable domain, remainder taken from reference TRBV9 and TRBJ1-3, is DSGVTQTPKHLITATGQRVTLRCSPRSGDLSVYWYQQSLDQGLQFLIQYYNGEERAKGNILERFSAQQFPDLHSELNLSSLELGDSALYFCASSVARGLEGNTIYFGEGSWLTVV.